A selection of T cell receptor beta chains follows, all from one sample in a study of T cell changes during pregnancy in multiple sclerosis. Repertoires were generated with immunoSEQ multiplex PCR, while TCRdb's copy carries only in-frame clones and drops some. Altogether 90,000 to 120,000 clones are present, approximately 92% being singletons, with the ten largest covering 0.95% to 1.5%. Sample: peripheral blood, taken in the second trimester of pregnancy. These receptors were collected from a female donor with multiple sclerosis, enrolled in a pregnancy study. CDR3s include the opening cysteine and the closing phenylalanine or tryptophan. The order of the fields is J gene, D gene, clone size, V gene, CDR3 DNA, CDR3 protein. The D gene is left open where the match is weak. The size field is filled for only some rows; it gives once, few, many or a size class.

J gene: TRBJ2-1
D gene: TRBD2
clone size: once
V gene: TRBV30
CDR3 DNA: TGTGCCCGGAGCGGCGGGAGAGCAGATGAGCAGTTCTTC
CDR3 protein: CARSGGRADEQFF

J gene: TRBJ2-3
D gene: TRBD2
clone size: NA
V gene: TRBV19
CDR3 DNA: TGTGCCAGTAGTGTAAGCGGGGGGGGGACAGATACGCAGTATTTT
CDR3 protein: CASSVSGGGTDTQYF

J gene: TRBJ2-7
D gene: TRBD1
clone size: NA
V gene: TRBV6-4
CDR3 DNA: TGTGCCAGCAGTTTGGACAGGGGCTACGAGCAGTACTTC
CDR3 protein: CASSLDRGYEQYF

J gene: TRBJ1-1
D gene: TRBD1
clone size: NA
V gene: TRBV7-2
CDR3 DNA: TGTGCCAGCAGCTTAACGACAGGGGCGAACACTGAAGCTTTCTTT
CDR3 protein: CASSLTTGANTEAFF

J gene: TRBJ2-1
D gene: TRBD1
clone size: NA
V gene: TRBV10-3
CDR3 DNA: TGTGCCATCAGTGAACAGGACAGGGCCGTATACAATGAGCAGTTCTTC
CDR3 protein: CAISEQDRAVYNEQFF

J gene: TRBJ2-7
D gene: NA
clone size: NA
V gene: TRBV5-1
CDR3 DNA: TGCGCCAGCAGCCGTGCAGGGAATTACGAGCAGTACTTC
CDR3 protein: CASSRAGNYEQYF

J gene: TRBJ1-5
D gene: NA
clone size: NA
V gene: TRBV6-5
CDR3 DNA: TGTGCCAGCAGGTGGACTGGAGATAGCAATCAGCCCCAGCATTTT
CDR3 protein: CASRWTGDSNQPQHF

J gene: TRBJ2-5
D gene: NA
clone size: NA
V gene: TRBV28
CDR3 DNA: TGTGCCAGCAGTTCCCTGAGGGAGACCCAGTACTTC
CDR3 protein: CASSSLRETQYF

J gene: TRBJ1-3
D gene: TRBD1
clone size: NA
V gene: TRBV4-1
CDR3 DNA: TGCGCCAGCAGCCAGTTCGTCCCGGGACAGGGAAAGGACGGAAACACCATATATTTT
CDR3 protein: CASSQFVPGQGKDGNTIYF

J gene: TRBJ1-2
D gene: TRBD1
clone size: NA
V gene: TRBV28
CDR3 DNA: TGTGCCAGCGCAGGGACAGGCGTCTATGGCTACACCTTC
CDR3 protein: CASAGTGVYGYTF

J gene: TRBJ2-7
D gene: TRBD2
clone size: NA
V gene: TRBV19
CDR3 DNA: TGTGCCAGTAGTAGGAGCGGGAGAAGCTCCTACGAGCAGTACTTC
CDR3 protein: CASSRSGRSSYEQYF

J gene: TRBJ2-1
D gene: NA
clone size: NA
V gene: TRBV5-1
CDR3 DNA: TGCGCCAGCAGCCCCACAGGGCCCCCCTACAATGAGCAGTTCTTC
CDR3 protein: CASSPTGPPYNEQFF

J gene: TRBJ1-1
D gene: NA
clone size: NA
V gene: TRBV19
CDR3 DNA: TGTGCCAGCTCGGCAGGGGTGTCATGGGGAGCTTTCTTT
CDR3 protein: CASSAGVSWGAFF

J gene: TRBJ2-4
D gene: NA
clone size: NA
V gene: TRBV6-6
CDR3 DNA: TGTGCCAGCAGTTCCCCAAACTTAGCCAAAAACATTCAGTACTTC
CDR3 protein: CASSSPNLAKNIQYF

J gene: TRBJ2-1
D gene: NA
clone size: NA
V gene: TRBV4-1
CDR3 DNA: TGCGCCAGCAGCCAAGATCCCAGGGTGAGCAATGAGCAGTTCTTC
CDR3 protein: CASSQDPRVSNEQFF

J gene: TRBJ2-1
D gene: TRBD2
clone size: NA
V gene: TRBV29-1
CDR3 DNA: TGCAGCGTTGGGGGTAGCGGGGGGCTCTCCTACAATGAGCAGTTCTTC
CDR3 protein: CSVGGSGGLSYNEQFF

J gene: TRBJ2-1
D gene: NA
clone size: NA
V gene: TRBV20-1
CDR3 DNA: TGCAGTGCGTCTCCCCATGAGCAGTTCTTC
CDR3 protein: CSASPHEQFF

J gene: TRBJ1-1
D gene: NA
clone size: NA
V gene: TRBV27
CDR3 DNA: TGTGCCAGCAGGGAGGGTGGACTGAACACTGAAGCTTTCTTT
CDR3 protein: CASREGGLNTEAFF

J gene: TRBJ2-6
D gene: NA
clone size: NA
V gene: TRBV2
CDR3 DNA: TGTGCCAGCAGTTTTGACAGGTCTGGGGCCAACGTCCTGACTTTC
CDR3 protein: CASSFDRSGANVLTF

J gene: TRBJ2-2
D gene: NA
clone size: NA
V gene: TRBV5-4
CDR3 DNA: TGTGCCAGCAGCCTTGGACTACCATCGAACACCGGGGAGCTGTTTTTT
CDR3 protein: CASSLGLPSNTGELFF

J gene: TRBJ2-7
D gene: TRBD2
clone size: NA
V gene: TRBV28
CDR3 DNA: TGTGCCAGCAGACCGATTAGCGGGCTCTCCTACGAGCAGTACTTC
CDR3 protein: CASRPISGLSYEQYF

J gene: TRBJ1-5
D gene: TRBD1
clone size: once
V gene: TRBV2
CDR3 DNA: TGTGCCAGCAGTTCTGACAGGGGATGGCAAGGCAATCAGCCCCAGCATTTT
CDR3 protein: CASSSDRGWQGNQPQHF

J gene: TRBJ2-5
D gene: TRBD2
clone size: NA
V gene: TRBV5-1
CDR3 DNA: TGCGCCAGCAGCTTGGTGGCGGGAGGCCAAGAGACCCAGTACTTC
CDR3 protein: CASSLVAGGQETQYF

J gene: TRBJ1-1
D gene: NA
clone size: NA
V gene: TRBV30
CDR3 DNA: TGTGCCTGGAAGCGAGGGGAGGGCACTGAAGCTTTCTTT
CDR3 protein: CAWKRGEGTEAFF

J gene: TRBJ2-3
D gene: NA
clone size: NA
V gene: TRBV6-6
CDR3 DNA: TGTGCCAGCAAGCTGAAGTCCACAGATACGCAGTATTTT
CDR3 protein: CASKLKSTDTQYF

J gene: TRBJ1-2
D gene: TRBD1
clone size: NA
V gene: TRBV5-1
CDR3 DNA: TGCGCCAGCAGCTTGACGGGACAGGGAAATGGCTACACCTTC
CDR3 protein: CASSLTGQGNGYTF

J gene: TRBJ2-1
D gene: TRBD1
clone size: NA
V gene: TRBV5-6
CDR3 DNA: TGTGCCAGCAGCTGGGACAGTAACTCCTACAATGAGCAGTTCTTC
CDR3 protein: CASSWDSNSYNEQFF

J gene: TRBJ1-2
D gene: NA
clone size: NA
V gene: TRBV5-5
CDR3 DNA: TGTGCCAGCAGCTTGGAGAGGGTCGGCTACACCTTC
CDR3 protein: CASSLERVGYTF

J gene: TRBJ1-1
D gene: TRBD1
clone size: NA
V gene: TRBV7-9
CDR3 DNA: TGTGCCAGCAGCTTCTGGACAGGAAACACTGAAGCTTTCTTT
CDR3 protein: CASSFWTGNTEAFF

J gene: TRBJ1-5
D gene: TRBD1
clone size: few
V gene: TRBV28
CDR3 DNA: TGTGCCAGCAGCGACAGGGGCAATCAGCCCCAGCATTTT
CDR3 protein: CASSDRGNQPQHF

J gene: TRBJ2-7
D gene: TRBD1
clone size: NA
V gene: TRBV30
CDR3 DNA: TGTGCCTGGAGTGCCGACCCGGGACAGTACGAGCAGTACTTC
CDR3 protein: CAWSADPGQYEQYF

J gene: TRBJ2-1
D gene: TRBD2
clone size: NA
V gene: TRBV5-1
CDR3 DNA: TGCGCCAGCAGCTTCGAACTAGCGGGATTGGATGAGCAGTTCTTC
CDR3 protein: CASSFELAGLDEQFF

J gene: TRBJ2-7
D gene: TRBD2
clone size: once
V gene: TRBV7-6
CDR3 DNA: TGTGCCAGCAGCTACCCCCGGGCTAGCGGTTCCTACGAGCAGTACTTC
CDR3 protein: CASSYPRASGSYEQYF

J gene: TRBJ2-5
D gene: NA
clone size: NA
V gene: TRBV7-9
CDR3 DNA: TGTGCCAGCAGCCAAGGGGCGGGGGCTAAAGAGACCCAGTACTTC
CDR3 protein: CASSQGAGAKETQYF

J gene: TRBJ1-6
D gene: NA
clone size: NA
V gene: TRBV6-4
CDR3 DNA: TGTGCCAGCAGTGATGGGGGCTCACCCCTCCACTTT
CDR3 protein: CASSDGGSPLHF

J gene: TRBJ2-5
D gene: TRBD2
clone size: NA
V gene: TRBV5-1
CDR3 DNA: TGCGCCAGCAGCTACCCACTAGCGGGAGCATTAGAGACCCAGTACTTC
CDR3 protein: CASSYPLAGALETQYF

J gene: TRBJ2-1
D gene: TRBD2
clone size: NA
V gene: TRBV9
CDR3 DNA: TGTGCCAGCAGCGTAGCGAGCGGGGGCCCCCAGATCGAGCAGTTCTTC
CDR3 protein: CASSVASGGPQIEQFF

J gene: TRBJ2-7
D gene: TRBD2
clone size: NA
V gene: TRBV27
CDR3 DNA: TGTGCCAGCAGTCCGTGGGCCGGGACTAGCGGGAGCTACGAGCAGTACTTC
CDR3 protein: CASSPWAGTSGSYEQYF

J gene: TRBJ2-2
D gene: NA
clone size: NA
V gene: TRBV2
CDR3 DNA: TGTGCCAGCAGTGCAAGTAGGAACACCGGGGAGCTGTTTTTT
CDR3 protein: CASSASRNTGELFF

J gene: TRBJ2-1
D gene: TRBD1
clone size: NA
V gene: TRBV10-3
CDR3 DNA: TGTGCCATCAGTCGCGCGGGACAGGGTTACGATGAGCAGTTCTTC
CDR3 protein: CAISRAGQGYDEQFF

J gene: TRBJ2-1
D gene: TRBD2
clone size: once
V gene: TRBV6-5
CDR3 DNA: TGTGCCAGCAGTCCACTAGCGGGAGGAAACAATGAGCAGTTCTTC
CDR3 protein: CASSPLAGGNNEQFF

J gene: TRBJ1-1
D gene: NA
clone size: NA
V gene: TRBV15
CDR3 DNA: TGTGCCACCAGCAGAGATGATTTATCAGGGGACAACACTGAAGCTTTCTTT
CDR3 protein: CATSRDDLSGDNTEAFF